The entry that follows covers one T cell receptor (beta chain) sequence. The target antigen is unknown. Naive CD8 cells were CD45RO-negative, positively selected for CCR7, excluding terminally differentiated effector memory CD45RA+ cells. The data belong to a study of shared clonotypes between healthy human individuals. General study results and limits: Among the subsets, naive ones generally showed larger estimated richness than memory ones.

Across several immunoSEQ plates, the genomic DNA of each subset was split evenly. Generated by immunoSEQ multiplex PCR, the TCRdb table keeps only in-frame clones and is missing some. Found here are hundreds of thousands of clones, approximately 96% of them singletons; the top ten hold roughly 0.1%. The CDR3 totals 13 residues. Trimming shortened V by 7 bases and J by 4 bases, and 11 bases separated the two germline ends. Per the germline V gene, CDR1 is SGHRS and CDR2 is YFSETQ. The receptor was isolated from a young woman in good health. The V call is TRBV5-1, the J call TRBJ2-2; no clear D. The material sequenced was naive CD8+ T cells sorted from blood. For the CDR3, the DNA is TGCGCCAGCTTTGGGGTGAGCACCGGGGAGCTGTTTTTT. It codes for CASFGVSTGELFF.